Listed below are T cell receptor beta chains from one sample, sequenced in a study of blood T cell repertoires in COVID-19. TCRdb's copy holds only in-frame clones and misses some; the assay was immunoSEQ multiplex PCR. The sample carries around 260,000 clones, approximately 90% recorded once. Sequencing used peripheral blood. The source of these receptors is a woman aged 25 to 45 with COVID-19, enrolled during active disease. CDR3s include the opening cysteine and the closing phenylalanine or tryptophan. Each record gives: D gene, CDR3 length, V gene, J gene, clone size, CDR3 protein, CDR3 DNA. D genes are given only for firm matches. Clone size is given for some rows only: seen once, a few or many times, or a class if the clone is expanded.

TRBD1	15	TRBV6-6	TRBJ2-7	.	CASRLDREPNYEQYF	TGTGCCAGCAGACTGGACAGGGAACCCAACTACGAGCAGTACTTC
.	14	TRBV5-1	TRBJ2-7	.	CASSPGQVAGEQYF	TGCGCCAGCAGCCCGGGACAAGTGGCGGGCGAGCAGTACTTC
TRBD1	14	TRBV6-5	TRBJ1-1	.	CASSPRDRGREAFF	TGTGCCAGCAGCCCCCGGGACAGAGGTCGGGAAGCTTTCTTT
.	14	TRBV7-9	TRBJ1-2	.	CASSLDPPPDGYTF	TGTGCCAGCAGCTTAGACCCCCCCCCGGATGGCTACACCTTC
.	16	TRBV28	TRBJ1-1	.	CASSLSSGRLYTEAFF	TGTGCCAGCAGTTTATCAAGCGGCAGACTTTACACTGAAGCTTTCTTT
TRBD1	16	TRBV18	TRBJ1-5	.	CASSPTGGRGNQPQHF	TGTGCCAGCTCACCTACAGGGGGCCGTGGCAATCAGCCCCAGCATTTT
.	11	TRBV20-1	TRBJ1-1	.	CSARRQIEAFF	TGCAGTGCTCGAAGACAGATTGAAGCTTTCTTT
.	16	TRBV6-5	TRBJ1-4	once	CASSSLSGGRNEKLFF	TGTGCCAGCAGTTCCCTGAGCGGGGGGCGGAATGAAAAACTGTTTTTT
TRBD2	12	TRBV6-5	TRBJ2-7	.	CASRAGGYEQYF	TGTGCCAGCAGAGCGGGGGGCTACGAGCAGTACTTC
.	14	TRBV7-5	TRBJ1-2	.	CVRSQDRGNYGYTF	TGTGTCAGAAGCCAGGACAGGGGAAACTATGGCTACACCTTC
.	15	TRBV28	TRBJ1-1	.	CASSSPRGVNTEAFF	TGTGCCAGCAGTAGCCCCAGGGGCGTTAACACTGAAGCTTTCTTT
.	15	TRBV5-1	TRBJ1-3	.	CASSLDRSSGNTIYF	TGCGCCAGCAGCTTGGACAGAAGCTCTGGAAACACCATATATTTT
TRBD1	12	TRBV12-3/TRBV12-4	TRBJ1-2	.	CASTRGRRGYTF	TGTGCCAGCACCAGGGGGCGCCGTGGCTACACCTTC
TRBD1	14	TRBV11-2	TRBJ1-4	.	CASSLGQGRVKLFF	TGTGCCAGCAGCTTAGGACAGGGTCGGGTAAAACTGTTTTTT
TRBD1	15	TRBV5-4	TRBJ1-4	.	CASSKEGAHNEKLFF	TGTGCCAGCAGCAAAGAGGGGGCCCATAATGAAAAACTGTTTTTT
TRBD1	13	TRBV30	TRBJ1-2	once	CAWSRVTGDGYTF	TGTGCCTGGAGTCGGGTGACAGGGGATGGCTACACCTTC
.	14	TRBV7-7	TRBJ2-5	.	CASSLSSGQETQYF	TGTGCCAGCAGCTTGAGTAGCGGCCAAGAGACCCAGTACTTC
TRBD2	16	TRBV3-1/TRBV3-2	TRBJ2-1	once	CASSRLMTSGRLEQFF	TGTGCCAGCAGCCGACTTATGACTAGCGGGAGGCTTGAGCAGTTCTTC